This TCR beta chain was sequenced for a study of human versus mouse CDR3 diversity and MHC coevolution. Overall study: Reportedly, immunoSEQ detects one in 200,000 T cells with minimized PCR bias. Study-wide points: Most of the three human donors had the lowest clonal inequality.

The CDR3 sequence is 14 residues long. Trimming removed 7 bases at V and 4 bases at J, with 13 bases between. From germline, CDR1 is SGHAT and CDR2 FQNNGV. Naive CD4 T cells, CD45RO-negative and CD62L-positive, were flow-sorted from PBMCs. Regarding this clone: Its antigen is unknown.

Profiling relied on immunoSEQ multiplex PCR, and the TCRdb table lists in-frame clones only, not all of them. The sample contains tens of thousands of clones, just under 95% of which appear only once. This clonotype was obtained from a person aged 25-75 years in good health. The chain combines TRBV11-2 with TRBJ1-4; no reliable D call. Input material: naive CD4+ T cells from blood. Regarding subset: CD45RO-negative CD62L-positive naive CD4 T cells. The CDR3 DNA is TGTGCCAGCACCCCGACATCCTTTAATGAAAAACTGTTTTTT. Translating it yields CASTPTSFNEKLFF.